The 23 T cell receptor beta chains below come from one sample, sequenced in a study of blood T cells in healthy people across ages. Together with a sample-barcoded 5' primer, a J-beta primer mix was included in a second PCR lasting about 7 to 12 cycles. TCRdb re-derived calls from the 5' RACE reads in MiXCR, one entry per CDR3 protein. The data hold almost 800,000 distinct CDR3 sequences, with roughly 60% observed a single time. The source material was blood. These receptors originate from a man under 40 in good health.

This clonotype was detected only a few times. The V and J genes are TRBV7-8 and TRBJ2-5, with 8 positions matching TRBD2. The V gene end was trimmed by 5 bases and the J gene end by 4 bases; junction bases not matched to a gene: 9. Per the germline V gene, CDR1 is SGHVS and CDR2 is FQNEAQ. The CDR3 sequence is 15 residues long. The CDR3 sequence is CASSPKAGVGETQYF. CDR3 bases: TGTGCCAGCAGCCCAAAAGCGGGAGTGGGAGAGACCCAGTACTTC.

This chain uses TRBV3-1 with TRBJ1-1, with D unclear. The CDR3 consists of 15 residues. V lost 0 bases and J lost 3, with 11 bases in between. Germline CDR1 and CDR2: LGHDT and YNNKEL (reference sequence). CDR3 in amino acids: CASSQDLSRYTEAFF. For the CDR3, the DNA is TGTGCCAGCAGCCAAGATTTAAGCAGGTACACTGAAGCTTTCTTT.

The gene calls are TRBV6-6 and TRBJ2-1, with 8 bases aligning to TRBD1. CDR3 size: 17 residues. CDR1 MNHNY and CDR2 SVGAGI come from the germline V gene (reference sequence). With 0 bases clipped from V and 10 bases from J, the junction kept 14 bases outside the gene matches. CDR3 sequence: CASSYSRSQGALGEQFF. The CDR3 region has the DNA TGTGCCAGCAGTTACTCGAGGTCCCAGGGGGCGTTGGGGGAGCAGTTCTTC.

J is TRBJ1-4 and V is TRBV20-1; D is uncertain. CDR1 is DFQATT and CDR2 is SNEGSKA in the germline V gene (reference sequence). The CDR3 covers 13 residues. Trimming removed 3 bases at V and 8 bases at J, with 13 bases between. The CDR3, as DNA: TGCAGTGCTAGTCATCCGTCACGGGAAAAACTGTTTTTT. Protein sequence: CSASHPSREKLFF.

The chain joins TRBV11-2 to TRBJ2-1; no clear D. This CDR3 contains 16 residues. V was clipped by 4 bases and J by 2 bases, with 15 bases between them. Germline-derived CDR1 and CDR2 are SGHAT and FQNNGV. The CDR3 loop is CASSSPRVPTYNEQFF. CDR3 DNA: TGTGCCAGCAGCTCACCCCGGGTCCCTACCTACAATGAGCAGTTCTTC.

Only a few counts were recorded for this clonotype. This sequence joins TRBV20-1 and TRBJ1-2; D perhaps matches TRBD1 (6 bases). This CDR3 comprises 11 residues. V was cut by 6 bases and J by 10 bases, with 15 bases left in between. Germline CDR1 reads DFQATT; CDR2 reads SNEGSKA (reference sequence). CDR3 DNA sequence: TGCAGTGCCGAAAGGGGGATCGACTACACCTTC. Translation gives CSAERGIDYTF.

V is TRBV20-1 and J is TRBJ2-7; TRBD1 might be the D (5 bases). The CDR3 has 12 amino acids. Trimming took 5 bases from V and 0 from J, leaving 8 bases between them. Germline assignment: CDR1 DFQATT and CDR2 SNEGSKA (reference sequence). For the CDR3, the DNA is TGCAGTGCTCAAGGGGTCTCCTACGAGCAGTACTTC. It yields the protein CSAQGVSYEQYF.

The gene calls are TRBV20-1 and TRBJ2-1; 9 bases fit TRBD2. The germline CDR1 and CDR2 sequences are DFQATT and SNEGSKA (reference sequence). This CDR3 comprises 16 residues. The trim removed 3 bases at V and 7 bases at J, leaving 13 bases unmatched. The CDR3 nucleotides are TGCAGTGCTAGGGACCCCGGGCGGGGGGGCCAAAATGAGCAGTTCTTC. Translated, it gives CSARDPGRGGQNEQFF.

The chain has TRBV27 and TRBJ1-6; D gene uncertain. CDR1 is MNHEY, CDR2 SMNVEV, per germline (reference sequence). V dropped 3 bases and J dropped 8 bases, with 8 bases sitting between them. This CDR3 has 13 residues. CDR3 loop: CASSLWVDSPLHF. DNA of the CDR3: TGTGCCAGCAGTTTGTGGGTGGATTCACCCCTCCACTTT.

The chain links TRBV4-1 to TRBJ2-7; 9 bases map to TRBD1. The J call is doubtful: the DNA matches TRBJ2-5 better. The CDR3 is made up of 15 amino acids. Per germline, CDR1 MGHRA and CDR2 YSYEKL. Written as DNA, the CDR3 is TGCGCCAGCAGCCAATTACAGGGGGCATCAGAGACCCAGTACTTC. This gives the protein CASSQLQGASETQYF.

The chain uses TRBV28 and TRBJ2-3; no definite D call. Germline loops: CDR1 MDHEN, CDR2 SYDVKM. The CDR3 runs 12 residues. Trimming left V 10 bases short and J 2 bases short, with 10 bases between. Here the CDR3 DNA reads TGTGCCACGTCCGTGATCACAGATACGCAGTATTTT. This gives the protein CATSVITDTQYF.

This chain links TRBV7-2 with TRBJ2-4, with TRBD2 matching 10 bases. The DNA matches TRBJ2-7 better at its end, which makes the J call doubtful. Germline CDR1 is SGHTA and CDR2 is FQGNSA. The CDR3 consists of 18 residues. This CDR3 reads CASSLRGRGLAGVIEQYF. CDR3 nucleotide sequence: TGTGCCAGCAGCTTACGGGGGCGCGGGCTAGCGGGAGTGATCGAGCAGTACTTC.

The chain couples TRBV20-1 to TRBJ2-2; no firm D call. The germline CDR1 and CDR2 sequences are DFQATT and SNEGSKA (reference sequence). This CDR3 spans 13 amino acids. Trimming cost V 6 bases and J 7 bases, with 15 bases left between them. The CDR3 bases are TGCAGTGCCAGGAATGAGACGGTCGGGGAGCTGTTTTTT. Translated, it gives CSARNETVGELFF.

The chain couples TRBV29-1 to TRBJ1-2; D possibly corresponds to TRBD1 (6 bases). Trimming took off 3 bases at V and 7 bases at J, with 12 bases between the two ends. Germline V gives CDR1 SQVTM, CDR2 ANQGSEA. The length of the CDR3 is 12 residues. CDR3 coding DNA: TGCAGCGTTGATTGGGGGCGAGGTGGCTACACCTTC. Its translation is CSVDWGRGGYTF. Using reference TRBV29-1 and TRBJ1-2 for the parts outside the CDR3, the full variable domain is SAVISQKPSRDICQRGTSLTIQCQVDSQVTMMFWYRQQPGQSLTLIATANQGSEATYESGFVIDKFPISRPNLTFSTLTVSNMSPEDSSIYLCSVDWGRGGYTFGSGTRLTVV.

Only a few counts were recorded for this clonotype. This rearrangement joins TRBV20-1 to TRBJ2-1; 8 nucleotides line up with TRBD2. The CDR3 covers 15 residues. CDR1 is DFQATT and CDR2 is SNEGSKA in the germline V gene (reference sequence). J gave up 0 bases and V 6 bases, and 7 bases lay outside the gene matches. CDR3 coding DNA: TGCAGTGCCCTCAAGCGGGAGAGCTCCTACAATGAGCAGTTCTTC. Residues: CSALKRESSYNEQFF.

The chain recombines TRBV10-3 with TRBJ1-1; tentatively, D is TRBD1 (6 bases). The germline CDR1 and CDR2 sequences are ENHRY and SYGVKD. The ends were cut back, 6 bases at V and 4 bases at J, with 12 bases in the middle. The CDR3 covers 13 residues. CDR3 residues: CAISATGTTEAFF. The CDR3 coding sequence is TGTGCCATCAGCGCAACAGGGACCACTGAAGCTTTCTTT.

This chain links TRBV29-1 with TRBJ2-7; D not resolved. Trimming took 7 bases from V and 4 from J, leaving 14 bases between them. CDR3 length: 12 residues. Germline loops: CDR1 SQVTM, CDR2 ANQGSEA. CDR3 sequence: CSGRPGFYEQYF. The CDR3, as DNA: TGCAGCGGTCGACCCGGATTTTACGAGCAGTACTTC.

This clonotype has only a few counts. The chain joins TRBV28 to TRBJ2-7; D perhaps matches TRBD2 (6 bases). The CDR3 contains 13 residues. The ends were cut back, 4 bases at V and 5 bases at J, with 12 bases in the middle. CDR1 and CDR2 from the germline V gene are MDHEN and SYDVKM. The DNA of the CDR3 is TGTGCCAGCAGTTCCCGCGGGACGGACGAGCAGTACTTC. Protein product: CASSSRGTDEQYF.

This clonotype turned up a few times. The chain recombines TRBV28 with TRBJ2-4; maybe TRBD2 (6 bases). Trimming removed 6 bases from V and 8 bases from J, with 23 bases in between. Germline V gene data show CDR1 as MDHEN and CDR2 as SYDVKM. The CDR3 runs 16 residues. The CDR3 DNA is TGTGCCAGCAGCCTCATCGCAGCGGGCTCGGGGTACATTCAGTACTTC. Translated, it gives CASSLIAAGSGYIQYF.

J is TRBJ2-7 and V is TRBV10-3; either TRBD1 or TRBD2 may fit D (5 bases each). With 6 bases removed from V and 0 bases from J, the gap between germline ends came to 18 bases. Looked up from germline, CDR1 is ENHRY and CDR2 is SYGVKD. This CDR3 region has 16 residues. The CDR3 sequence: CAISAVRGTSSYEQYF. The CDR3 DNA reads as TGTGCCATCAGCGCCGTTCGGGGCACGAGCTCCTACGAGCAGTACTTC.

This clonotype was found once. This rearrangement joins TRBV27 to TRBJ2-1; unclear D gene. The length of the CDR3 is 11 residues. Germline V gene sequence: CDR1 MNHEY, CDR2 SMNVEV (reference sequence). Trimming took 11 bases from V and 5 from J, leaving 10 bases between them. The CDR3 protein is CARYPDNEQFF. In DNA, the CDR3 is TGTGCCCGCTATCCTGACAATGAGCAGTTCTTC.

The chain joins TRBV10-3 to TRBJ2-1; TRBD2 agrees at 7 bases. Germline V gene sequence: CDR1 ENHRY, CDR2 SYGVKD. CDR3 length: 15 amino acids. Unmatched junction bases numbered 17, after V lost 10 bases and J lost 8 bases. Here the CDR3 reads CATTRLSGELDEQFF. The CDR3 coding sequence is TGTGCCACCACCAGACTAAGCGGGGAGCTAGATGAGCAGTTCTTC.

This clonotype was recorded a few times. The genes are TRBV7-2 and TRBJ2-7; 11 bases map to TRBD2. Germline CDR1 and CDR2: SGHTA and FQGNSA. This CDR3 has 16 amino acids. After removal of 1 base from V and 4 bases from J, the junction contained 6 bases not matched to a gene. The CDR3: CASSLGAGLAEYEQYF. As DNA, the CDR3 is TGTGCCAGCAGCTTAGGCGCGGGACTAGCGGAGTACGAGCAGTACTTC.